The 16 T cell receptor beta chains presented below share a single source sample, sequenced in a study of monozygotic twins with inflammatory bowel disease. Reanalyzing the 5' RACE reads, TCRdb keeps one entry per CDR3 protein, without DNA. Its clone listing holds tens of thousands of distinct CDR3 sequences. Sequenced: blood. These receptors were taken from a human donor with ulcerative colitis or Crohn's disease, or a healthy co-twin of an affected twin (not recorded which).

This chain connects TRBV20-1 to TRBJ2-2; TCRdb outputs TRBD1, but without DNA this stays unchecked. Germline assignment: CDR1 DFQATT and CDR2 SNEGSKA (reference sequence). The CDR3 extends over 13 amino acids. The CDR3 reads CSASGGANGELFF.

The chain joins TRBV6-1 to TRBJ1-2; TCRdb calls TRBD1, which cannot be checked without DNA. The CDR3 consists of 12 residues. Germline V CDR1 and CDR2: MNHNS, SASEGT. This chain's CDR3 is CASGLYRDGYTF.

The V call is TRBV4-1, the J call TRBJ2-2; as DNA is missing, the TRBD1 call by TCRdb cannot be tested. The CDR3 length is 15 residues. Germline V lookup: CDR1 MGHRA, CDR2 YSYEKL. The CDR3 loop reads CASSQVQGAIRELFF.

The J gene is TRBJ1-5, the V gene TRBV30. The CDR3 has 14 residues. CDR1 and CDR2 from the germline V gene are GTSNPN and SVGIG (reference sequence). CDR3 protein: CAWSTLGSNQPQHF. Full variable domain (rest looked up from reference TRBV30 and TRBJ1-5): SQTIHQWPATLVQPVGSPLSLECTVEGTSNPNLYWYRQAAGRGLQLLFYSVGIGQISSEVPQNLSASRPQDRQFILSSKKLLLSDSGFYLCAWSTLGSNQPQHFGDGTRLSIL.

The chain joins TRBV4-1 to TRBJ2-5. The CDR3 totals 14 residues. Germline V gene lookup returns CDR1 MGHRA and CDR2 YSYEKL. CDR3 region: CASSQDGTQETQYF.

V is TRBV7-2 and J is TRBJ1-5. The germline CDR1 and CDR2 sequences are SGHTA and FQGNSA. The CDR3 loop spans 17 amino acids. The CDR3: CASSPRGGGYSNQPQHF.

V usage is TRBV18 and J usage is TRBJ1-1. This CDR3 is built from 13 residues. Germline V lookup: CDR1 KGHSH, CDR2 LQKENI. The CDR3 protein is CASSGDGFTEAFF. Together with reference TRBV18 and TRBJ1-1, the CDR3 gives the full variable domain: NAGVMQNPRHLVRRRGQEARLRCSPMKGHSHVYWYRQLPEEGLKFMVYLQKENIIDESGMPKERFSAEFPKEGPSILRIQQVVRGDSAAYFCASSGDGFTEAFFGQGTRLTVV.

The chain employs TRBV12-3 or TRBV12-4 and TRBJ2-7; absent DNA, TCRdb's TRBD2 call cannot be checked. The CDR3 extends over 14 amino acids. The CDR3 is CATSRGLAFGEQYF.

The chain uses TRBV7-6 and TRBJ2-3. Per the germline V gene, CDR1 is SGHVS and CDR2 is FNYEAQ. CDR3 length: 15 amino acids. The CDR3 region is CASSLGRPSTDTQYF.

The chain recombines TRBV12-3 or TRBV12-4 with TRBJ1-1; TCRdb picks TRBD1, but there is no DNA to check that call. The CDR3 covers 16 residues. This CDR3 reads CASRHGTGGSNTEAFF.

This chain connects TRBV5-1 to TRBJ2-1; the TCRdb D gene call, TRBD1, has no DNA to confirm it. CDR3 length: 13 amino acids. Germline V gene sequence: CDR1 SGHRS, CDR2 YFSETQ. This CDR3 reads CASSPPGHNEQFF.

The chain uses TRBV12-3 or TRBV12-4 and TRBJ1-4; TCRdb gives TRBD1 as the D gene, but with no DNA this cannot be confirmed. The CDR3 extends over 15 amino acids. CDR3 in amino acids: CASSPLGQFNEKLFF.

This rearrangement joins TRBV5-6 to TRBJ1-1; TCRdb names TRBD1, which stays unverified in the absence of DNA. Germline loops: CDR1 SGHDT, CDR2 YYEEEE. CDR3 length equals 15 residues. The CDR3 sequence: CASSLETGMNTEAFF.

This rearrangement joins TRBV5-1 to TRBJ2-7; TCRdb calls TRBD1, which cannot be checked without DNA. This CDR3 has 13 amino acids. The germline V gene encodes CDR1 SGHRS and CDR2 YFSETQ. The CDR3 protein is CASSEQGAYEQYF. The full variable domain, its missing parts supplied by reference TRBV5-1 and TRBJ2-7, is KAGVTQTPRYLIKTRGQQVTLSCSPISGHRSVSWYQQTPGQGLQFLFEYFSETQRNKGNFPGRFSGRQFSNSRSEMNVSTLELGDSALYLCASSEQGAYEQYFGPGTRLTVT.

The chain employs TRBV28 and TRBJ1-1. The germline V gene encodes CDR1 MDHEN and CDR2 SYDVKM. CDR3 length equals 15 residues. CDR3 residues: CASTFPAGGNTEAFF.

This CDR3 is CASQGYNEQFF. This chain links TRBV19 with TRBJ2-1; TCRdb reports TRBD1, a call that lacks DNA to check it against. This CDR3 spans 11 amino acids. Germline V lookup: CDR1 LNHDA, CDR2 SQIVND (reference sequence).